These 6 T cell receptor beta chains were all obtained from the same sample, sequenced in a study of regulatory T cells in long-lasting Graves disease. Stated time point: persistent/refractory GD, antithyroid drugs over 5 years with positive TRAb. PBMC-derived RNA was used for the TCR library. Researchers made TCR beta libraries by using iRepertoire HTBI primers and running Arm-PCR on CDR3 regions. MiXCR was run by TCRdb on the multiplex PCR reads, yielding one entry per CDR3 protein. The sample consists of roughly 450,000 distinct CDR3 sequences, less than 25% of them appearing once. This sample comprised peripheral blood mononuclear cells (PBMCs), obtained when the disease was refractory, from a patient treated with antithyroid drugs. These receptors originate from a female donor with Graves disease.

The table lists this clonotype with a few counts. The chain combines TRBV27 with TRBJ2-7, with D tentatively TRBD1 (5 bases). The CDR3 totals 15 residues. V was clipped by 4 bases and J by 1 base, with 14 bases between them. Germline CDR1 is MNHEY and CDR2 is SMNVEV (reference sequence). This chain's CDR3 is CASSSRALASYEQYF. In DNA, the CDR3 is TGTGCCAGCAGTTCCAGGGCCCTTGCTTCCTACGAGCAGTACTTC.

The sample holds a few counts of this clonotype. The chain carries TRBV7-8 and TRBJ1-1, with a weak D call TRBD1 (6 bases). Trimming left V 5 bases short and J 0 bases short, with 25 bases between. The CDR3 sequence is 19 residues long. CDR1 is SGHVS, CDR2 FQNEAQ, per germline. In DNA, the CDR3 is TGTGCCAGCAGCAATGCCCCCGGACAGACCCCCTTGGTGAACACTGAAGCTTTCTTT. Translation gives CASSNAPGQTPLVNTEAFF.

V is TRBV6-2 or TRBV6-3 and J is TRBJ2-7; no definite D call. Between the trimmed V and J ends, which lost 7 bases and 0 bases, there was a span of 13 bases. This CDR3 region has 14 residues. Germline V gene data show CDR1 as MNHEY and CDR2 as SVGEGT. CDR3 residues: CASIPSAISYEQYF. The CDR3 nucleotides are TGTGCCAGCATCCCGTCGGCTATCTCCTACGAGCAGTACTTC.

This clonotype was found many times. V is TRBV5-6 and J is TRBJ1-1, with D possibly matching TRBD1 (5 bases). The CDR3 has 15 amino acids. Germline CDR1 SGHDT, CDR2 YYEEEE. Trimming removed 4 bases at V and 1 base at J, with 14 bases between. The CDR3 DNA reads TGTGCCAGCAGCCCCGGCGGGGGGACGAACACTGAAGCTTTCTTT. Amino acids: CASSPGGGTNTEAFF.

The chain carries TRBV5-1 and TRBJ2-2, with no clear D. The CDR3 extends over 15 amino acids. V was clipped by 4 bases and J by 4 bases, with 14 bases between them. Per the germline V gene, CDR1 is SGHRS and CDR2 is YFSETQ. The CDR3 sequence is CASSVIRATTGELFF. The DNA for the CDR3 is TGCGCCAGCAGCGTAATCCGGGCCACCACCGGGGAGCTGTTTTTT.

This clonotype has ten or more counts. In DNA form, the CDR3 reads TGTGCCAGCAGCTCTCGGGACTTATCCTACGAGCAGTACTTC. Protein sequence: CASSSRDLSYEQYF. The chain combines TRBV11-3 with TRBJ2-7; TRBD2 is a possible D gene (6 bases). Germline V lookup: CDR1 SGHNT, CDR2 YENEEA. CDR3 size: 14 residues. Trimming took off 4 bases at V and 1 base at J, with 11 bases between the two ends.